This is a list of T cell receptor beta chains from one sample in a study of cytomegalovirus exposure and HLA in healthy donors. Here immunoSEQ multiplex PCR was the method, and the copy in TCRdb shows in-frame clones only, minus some. The table includes over 150,000 clones, roughly 80% detected once. Sequenced input: PBMCs. The receptors were sampled from a man aged 45-60 years in good health and CMV-seropositive. CDR3s include the opening cysteine and the closing phenylalanine or tryptophan. D genes are given only for firm matches. Clone size, where shown, is once, few, many, or a class for clones that have expanded.

-,TRBV30,TRBD1,TRBJ1-1,TGTGCCCGACAGGGGATGAACACTGAAGCTTTCTTT,CARQGMNTEAFF
-,TRBV9,-,TRBJ1-1,TGTGCCAGCAGCGTAGAAGCACAGGGTATTTTGAACACTGAAGCTTTCTTT,CASSVEAQGILNTEAFF
once,TRBV6-1,-,TRBJ1-1,TGTGCCAGCAGTGGACACGGGGGAGCTTTCTTT,CASSGHGGAFF
-,TRBV27,TRBD1,TRBJ1-1,TGTGCCAGCAGGAGGACAGGGAGAGACACTGAAGCTTTCTTT,CASRRTGRDTEAFF
-,TRBV6-1,-,TRBJ1-3,TGTGCCAGCAGTGAAGGCAGGAACTCTGGAAACACCATATATTTT,CASSEGRNSGNTIYF
-,TRBV2,-,TRBJ2-3,TGTGCCAGCACCATCCTAGCGGATACGCAGTATTTT,CASTILADTQYF
few,TRBV5-6,-,TRBJ1-3,TGTGCCAGCAGCCTTCAGGGTGATGGGGGAAACACCATATATTTT,CASSLQGDGGNTIYF
-,TRBV19,-,TRBJ2-3,TGTGCCAGTAAGGAGACTGCTGCTAGCACAGATACGCAGTATTTT,CASKETAASTDTQYF
few,TRBV7-2,-,TRBJ1-2,TGTGCCAGCAGCTCTCCCGATAACAGGGAAGGCTACACCTTC,CASSSPDNREGYTF
once,TRBV7-6,TRBD1,TRBJ2-7,TGTGCCAGCAGCCCGAGGACAGGGTCGCCAAGCGAGCAGTACTTC,CASSPRTGSPSEQYF
-,TRBV27,-,TRBJ2-1,TGTGCCAGCGCCCGGGACTTTTACAATGAGCAGTTCTTC,CASARDFYNEQFF
-,TRBV27,TRBD2,TRBJ2-7,TGTGCCAGCAGGCTTTTCCCCCTCACTAGCGGGAGGTTGAGAAACGAGCAGTACTTC,CASRLFPLTSGRLRNEQYF
few,TRBV28,-,TRBJ1-2,TGTGCCAGCAGTTTATTGGGTGGGGGGGTTGGCTACACCTTC,CASSLLGGGVGYTF
-,TRBV4-2,TRBD2,TRBJ2-1,TGTGCCAGCAGCCAAGAGGGGACTAGCGGTGAGCAGTTCTTC,CASSQEGTSGEQFF
-,TRBV7-2,-,TRBJ2-5,TGTGCCAGCAGCTTGTCAGGGGTATTCGGAGAGACCCAGTACTTC,CASSLSGVFGETQYF
once,TRBV10-3,-,TRBJ2-7,TGTGCCATCAGTGAGGAGAGGCTGACCTACGAGCAGTACTTC,CAISEERLTYEQYF
-,TRBV6-5,-,TRBJ1-2,TGTGCCAGCAGAGAGCAGGGAACCCATGGCTACACCTTC,CASREQGTHGYTF
-,TRBV28,TRBD2,TRBJ2-5,TGTGCCAGCGGGGGGGAGGGGATAGAGACCCAGTACTTC,CASGGEGIETQYF
-,TRBV7-2,TRBD2,TRBJ2-7,TGTGCCAGCAGCTCGAGCGGGAGGGCCTACGAGCAGTACTTC,CASSSSGRAYEQYF
-,TRBV5-1,TRBD2,TRBJ2-3,TGCGCCAGCAGCTTCTGGCGGGAGGGCCCAGATACGCAGTATTTT,CASSFWREGPDTQYF
-,TRBV19,-,TRBJ1-2,TGTGCCAGTAGGTCCCAGGGGAACTATGGCTACACCTTC,CASRSQGNYGYTF
-,TRBV7-6,-,TRBJ2-2,TGTGCCAGCAGCTTGAGACAGGACACCGGGGAGCTGTTTTTT,CASSLRQDTGELFF
-,TRBV29-1,-,TRBJ2-3,TGCAGCGTTGAAACTAATACGCAGTATTTT,CSVETNTQYF
-,TRBV5-8,-,TRBJ1-1,TGTGCCAGCAGTTCGGGAGGTCGAGGCACTGAAGCTTTCTTT,CASSSGGRGTEAFF
once,TRBV28,-,TRBJ2-2,TGTGCCAGCAGTCCTCCGAACACCGGGGAGCTGTTTTTT,CASSPPNTGELFF
few,TRBV28,TRBD1,TRBJ1-5,TGTGCCAGTACTGGGACAGGGGGACATCAGCCCCAGCATTTT,CASTGTGGHQPQHF
-,TRBV11-2,-,TRBJ2-1,TGTGCCAGCAGCTTAGATCGCGGCGAGATATACAATGAGCAGTTCTTC,CASSLDRGEIYNEQFF
-,TRBV28,-,TRBJ1-5,TGTGCCAGCGAGTCCGGTGAGAGTCAGCCCCAGCATTTT,CASESGESQPQHF
-,TRBV5-4,TRBD1,TRBJ2-7,TGTGCCAGCAGCTTGGGAGGGACAGGGGGCGTGGAGCAGTACTTC,CASSLGGTGGVEQYF
-,TRBV9,-,TRBJ1-3,TGTGCCAGCAGCGGAACGAAACAGGGATATGGAAACACCATATATTTT,CASSGTKQGYGNTIYF
-,TRBV28,TRBD1,TRBJ1-1,TGTGCCAGTGACAGGGGCCTTAACACTGAAGCTTTCTTT,CASDRGLNTEAFF
-,TRBV27,-,TRBJ2-3,TGTGCCAGCAGTTTAGGGCAACTTAGCACAGATACGCAGTATTTT,CASSLGQLSTDTQYF
-,TRBV2,-,TRBJ1-4,TGTGCCAGCAGTGAAGCCGAGGAACGGGTAAAGAGTGAAAAACTGTTTTTT,CASSEAEERVKSEKLFF
-,TRBV9,-,TRBJ2-7,TGTGCCAGCAGCGTAGGGAGACTAGGTGGCTACGAGCAGTACTTC,CASSVGRLGGYEQYF
-,TRBV7-9,TRBD2,TRBJ2-1,TGTGCCAGCAGCTTGGGGGCGGGAGGGTACAATGAGCAGTTCTTC,CASSLGAGGYNEQFF
-,TRBV29-1,-,TRBJ2-7,TGCAGCGTTGAAGTCCGGGACTACGAGCAGTACTTC,CSVEVRDYEQYF
-,TRBV28,-,TRBJ1-5,TGTGCCAGCAGTCCTCCCGACAGAGGTCAGCCCCAGCATTTT,CASSPPDRGQPQHF
-,TRBV27,-,TRBJ2-1,TGTGCCAGCAGCCAGAGGACAAGTTACAATGAGCAGTTCTTC,CASSQRTSYNEQFF
-,TRBV21-1,-,TRBJ2-5,TGTGCCAGCAGCAAAGTTGGTACAGGGGAGTACAAAGAGACCCAGTACTTC,CASSKVGTGEYKETQYF
-,TRBV6-4,TRBD1,TRBJ1-1,TGTGCCAGCAGCTTAAACAGGGGTGGGTCTACTGAAGCTTTCTTT,CASSLNRGGSTEAFF
-,TRBV7-2,-,TRBJ2-1,TGTGCCAGCAGCCCGACAGCTCCCAATGAGCAGTTCTTC,CASSPTAPNEQFF
-,TRBV5-1,-,TRBJ2-1,TGCGCCAGCCACCAATCTAGTCATTGGTACAATGAGCAGTTCTTC,CASHQSSHWYNEQFF
-,TRBV4-1,TRBD1,TRBJ2-7,TGCGCCAGCAGCCAAGGACAGGGAATGGGCTACGAGCAGTACTTC,CASSQGQGMGYEQYF
-,TRBV13,TRBD1,TRBJ2-4,TGTGCCAGCAGCATTGACAGGGTCCAAAACAGTCAGTACTTC,CASSIDRVQNSQYF
-,TRBV5-5,-,TRBJ1-1,TGTGCCAGCAGCTTGGGGGCGAACACTGAAGCTTTCTTT,CASSLGANTEAFF
few,TRBV6-5,-,TRBJ1-1,TGTGCCACCTTCTCCACGGGGGGCACTGAAGCTTTCTTT,CATFSTGGTEAFF
-,TRBV2,TRBD2,TRBJ2-3,TGTGCCAGCAGTCCTAGCGGATATTTCACAGATACGCAGTATTTT,CASSPSGYFTDTQYF
-,TRBV7-2,-,TRBJ1-1,TGTGCCAGCAGCCAGGGGTTCGACACTGAAGCTTTCTTT,CASSQGFDTEAFF
-,TRBV7-6,-,TRBJ2-7,TGTGCCAGCAGCTTGGCAGGGGGCGGGGGCTCCTACGAGCAGTACTTC,CASSLAGGGGSYEQYF
-,TRBV11-3,TRBD1,TRBJ1-1,TGTGCCAGCAGCGTCCAACAGGGGGCGAGGACTGAAGCTTTCTTT,CASSVQQGARTEAFF
once,TRBV4-3,-,TRBJ2-2,TGCGCCAGCAGCCAAGATTGGCGACAGAACACCGGGGAGCTGTTTTTT,CASSQDWRQNTGELFF
-,TRBV10-3,-,TRBJ2-7,TGTGCCATCACGGCGGGTGGAGCCTACGAGCAGTACTTC,CAITAGGAYEQYF
-,TRBV11-3,-,TRBJ2-1,TGTGCCAGCAGCTTAGCGGGGAGCTCCTACAATGAGCAGTTCTTC,CASSLAGSSYNEQFF
few,TRBV6-5,-,TRBJ1-1,TGTGCCAGCAGTTACCCCCCGGCTTTCTTT,CASSYPPAFF
-,TRBV6-4,-,TRBJ1-1,TGTGCCAGACCCCACGGACAAACCACGAACACTGAAGCTTTCTTT,CARPHGQTTNTEAFF